One and the same sample provided the 5 T cell receptor beta chains below, sequenced in a study of blood T cell repertoires in COVID-19. This table comes from immunoSEQ multiplex PCR, and its TCRdb copy is limited to in-frame clones, with some not included. The profile shows roughly 250,000 clones, roughly four fifths of them singletons. Sequencing was carried out using peripheral blood. The receptors originated from a woman between 45 and 60 years old with acute or convalescent COVID-19.

The rearrangement joins TRBV28 to TRBJ1-5; 7 nucleotides align to TRBD1. CDR1 is MDHEN and CDR2 is SYDVKM in the germline V gene. The CDR3 is 17 residues long. The junction had 13 bases not matched to a gene; V was cut back by 4 bases and J by 4 bases. CDR3 coding DNA: TGTGCCAGCAGTTCGGGACAGCGCGACACTTCGAATCAGCCCCAGCATTTT. Translated: CASSSGQRDTSNQPQHF.

This rearrangement joins TRBV18 to TRBJ2-7; D might be TRBD1 (6 bases). The V and J ends lost 3 bases and 2 bases respectively, with 14 bases between them. Germline CDR1 KGHSH, CDR2 LQKENI. The CDR3 sequence is 15 residues long. CDR3 in DNA: TGTGCCAGCTCACCGATACAGGGATTTACCTACGAGCAGTACTTC. Amino acids: CASSPIQGFTYEQYF.

This chain joins TRBV5-1 and TRBJ2-7, with D perhaps matching TRBD2 (6 bases). With 4 bases removed from V and 4 bases from J, the gap between germline ends came to 15 bases. This CDR3 has 14 amino acids. Germline-derived CDR1 and CDR2 are SGHRS and YFSETQ. This CDR3 reads CASSVGLDGYEQYF. The CDR3 region has the DNA TGCGCCAGCAGCGTGGGACTGGATGGGTACGAGCAGTACTTC.

This clone showed up just once. The chain recombines TRBV4-2 with TRBJ2-5, with a weak D call TRBD2 (6 bases). CDR3 length equals 13 residues. V was pared by 4 bases and J by 7 bases, with 13 bases between. The germline gives CDR1 LGHNA, CDR2 YNFKEQ. CDR3 sequence reads: CASSLRLEGTQYF. The CDR3 DNA sequence: TGTGCCAGCAGCCTACGCCTGGAGGGGACCCAGTACTTC.

For the CDR3, the DNA is TGTGCCAGCAGCTTAGCTGGGAGCGCTGGAAACACCATATATTTT. This codes for CASSLAGSAGNTIYF. This sequence joins TRBV7-8 and TRBJ1-3; D is undetermined. V lost 0 bases and J lost 2, with 8 bases in between. From germline, CDR1 is SGHVS and CDR2 FQNEAQ. The CDR3 sequence is 15 residues long.